The 10 T cell receptor beta chains below were found in one sample sequenced in a study of CD8 T cells in Susac syndrome. RNA amounts of about 0.5 to 1 ug underwent reverse transcription with random hexamers. In TCRdb, the immunoSEQ multiplex PCR reads were re-called with MiXCR into one record per CDR3 protein. Of under 250,000 distinct CDR3 sequences detected, 94% appear once; the ten largest clones hold about 0.14%. The sample comprised CD4+ T cells from PBMCs. The receptors come from a human donor with Susac syndrome.

The chain employs TRBV7-9 and TRBJ2-5; D gene ambiguous. Germline CDR1 and CDR2: SEHNR and FQNEAQ (reference sequence). V was shortened by 6 bases and J by 1 base, with 9 bases between the two germline ends. The CDR3 is 13 residues long. CDR3 bases: TGTGCCAGCAGTTCCTCCCGCCAAGAGACCCAGTACTTC. As protein: CASSSSRQETQYF.

CDR3 loop: CAAPRRNTIYF. CDR3 nucleotides: TGTGCCGCCCCCAGGCGAAACACCATATATTTT. V gene TRBV30 combines with J gene TRBJ1-3; D call uncertain. This CDR3 is 11 amino acids long. With 8 bases removed from V and 5 bases from J, the gap between germline ends came to 10 bases. In germline, CDR1 is GTSNPN, CDR2 SVGIG (reference sequence).

The V and J genes are TRBV20-1 and TRBJ1-1, with D perhaps matching TRBD1 (5 bases). The CDR3 has 12 amino acids. In germline, CDR1 is DFQATT, CDR2 SNEGSKA (reference sequence). Written as DNA, the CDR3 is TGCAGGGGGGTGTGGGGGGGAACTGAAGCTTTCTTT. Its protein is CRGVWGGTEAFF.

This chain links TRBV30 with TRBJ1-5; D unresolved. Trimming removed 2 bases from V and 7 bases from J, with 12 bases in between. Germline values: CDR1 GTSNPN, CDR2 SVGIG (reference sequence). The CDR3 length is 13 residues. CDR3 in amino acids: CAWSSEHRQPQHF. In DNA form, the CDR3 reads TGTGCCTGGAGTAGCGAGCATCGACAGCCCCAGCATTTT.

The chain links TRBV9 to TRBJ2-4; D unclear. V was cut by 0 bases and J by 7 bases, with 11 bases left in between. There are 14 residues in the CDR3. The germline V gene has CDR1 SGDLS and CDR2 YYNGEE. The CDR3 region is CASSVGQARNIQYF. The CDR3 bases are TGTGCCAGCAGCGTAGGGCAGGCGAGGAACATTCAGTACTTC. Complete variable domain (other parts from reference TRBV9 and TRBJ2-4): DSGVTQTPKHLITATGQRVTLRCSPRSGDLSVYWYQQSLDQGLQFLIQYYNGEERAKGNILERFSAQQFPDLHSELNLSSLELGDSALYFCASSVGQARNIQYFGAGTRLSVL.

J is TRBJ2-1 and V is TRBV6-2 or TRBV6-3, with 9 bases that match TRBD1. Germline CDR1 reads MNHEY; CDR2 reads SVGEGT. V trimming: 0 bases; J trimming: 15 bases; junction bases outside the gene matches: 6. There are 13 residues in the CDR3. The CDR3 DNA reads TGTGCCAGCAGTTACTCCCAAGGGACAGGGTGGTTCTTC. Translated: CASSYSQGTGWFF.

The chain recombines TRBV20-1 with TRBJ2-7, with TRBD1 matching over 8 bases. Germline lookup yields CDR1 DFQATT and CDR2 SNEGSKA (reference sequence). J was trimmed by 5 bases and V by 1 base; bases with no gene match: 7. The CDR3 extends over 14 amino acids. In DNA, the CDR3 is TGCAGTGCTAGAGTCGTGGACAGGGTCGACGAGCAGTACTTC. It yields the protein CSARVVDRVDEQYF.

The rearrangement joins TRBV5-1 to TRBJ1-3, with 8 bases that match TRBD1. After removal of 4 bases from V and 0 bases from J, the junction contained 9 bases not matched to a gene. Per germline, CDR1 SGHRS and CDR2 YFSETQ. The CDR3 sequence is 17 residues long. CDR3 in DNA: TGCGCCAGCAGCGGTGGGGACAGGAGTAGCTCTGGAAACACCATATATTTT. Residues: CASSGGDRSSSGNTIYF.

The chain recombines TRBV20-1 with TRBJ2-2; 7 bases are a match to TRBD2. This CDR3 has 15 residues. Trimming took 1 base from V and 2 from J; bases not matched to a gene: 4. Germline loops: CDR1 DFQATT, CDR2 SNEGSKA (reference sequence). The CDR3 region is CSARVSSGNTGELFF. CDR3 nucleotide sequence: TGCAGTGCTAGAGTATCTAGCGGAAACACCGGGGAGCTGTTTTTT.

The V call is TRBV4-1, the J call TRBJ2-7, with 8 nucleotides matching TRBD1. The CDR3 spans 16 residues. The V and J ends lost 4 bases and 5 bases, in that order; junction bases with no gene match: 13. The germline V gene encodes CDR1 MGHRA and CDR2 YSYEKL. CDR3 coding DNA: TGCGCCAGCAGCCCGAGGGCGACAGGGGTCGGGAACGAGCAGTACTTC. Protein: CASSPRATGVGNEQYF.